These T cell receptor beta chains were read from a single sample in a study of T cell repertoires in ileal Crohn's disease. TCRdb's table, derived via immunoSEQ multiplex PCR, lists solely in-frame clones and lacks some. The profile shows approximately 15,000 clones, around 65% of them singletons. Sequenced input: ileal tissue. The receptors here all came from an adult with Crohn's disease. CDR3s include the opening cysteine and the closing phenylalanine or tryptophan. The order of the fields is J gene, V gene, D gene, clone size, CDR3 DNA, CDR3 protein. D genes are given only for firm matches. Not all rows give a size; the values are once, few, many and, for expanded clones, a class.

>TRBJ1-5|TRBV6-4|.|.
TGTGCCAGCAGTGACTTGGCCCCTCTCCCCGGCCGGGATCAGCCCCAGCATTTT
CASSDLAPLPGRDQPQHF
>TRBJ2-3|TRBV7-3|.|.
TGTGCCAGCAGCCCCCGCAGGGAATGCACAGATACGCAGTATTTT
CASSPRRECTDTQYF
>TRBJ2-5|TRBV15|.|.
TGTGCCACCAGCAGAGATGGAGCGACGCAAGAGACCCAGTACTTC
CATSRDGATQETQYF
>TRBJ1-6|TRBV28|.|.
TGTGCCAGCAGTTGGAACAGGGATTCACCCCTCCACTTT
CASSWNRDSPLHF
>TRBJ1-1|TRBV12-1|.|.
TGTGCCAGCAGCCAAGACGGGTCCCCTCCATGGTGCACTGAAGCTTTCTTT
CASSQDGSPPWCTEAFF
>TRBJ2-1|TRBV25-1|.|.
TGTGCCAGCAGTGCCCGGGAATCGAGCAATGAGCAGTTCTTC
CASSARESSNEQFF
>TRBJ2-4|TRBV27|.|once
TGTGCCAGCAAGTCTCCTCAGGGGGGAAGCCTGGGAAACATTCAGTACTTC
CASKSPQGGSLGNIQYF
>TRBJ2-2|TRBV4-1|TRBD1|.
TGCGCCAGCAGCAAACCGGGACAGGGGGCAACCGGGGAGCTGTTTTTT
CASSKPGQGATGELFF
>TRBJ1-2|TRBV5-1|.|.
TGCGCCAGCAGCTCCGACAGCTATGGCTACACCTTC
CASSSDSYGYTF
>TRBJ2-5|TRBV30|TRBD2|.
TGTGCCTGGGGACTAGCGACGGAGACCCAGTACTTC
CAWGLATETQYF
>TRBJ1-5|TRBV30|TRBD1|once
TGTGCCTGGAGTCCGGGACAGGGGGTCCCTTATAGCAATCAGCCCCAGCATTTT
CAWSPGQGVPYSNQPQHF
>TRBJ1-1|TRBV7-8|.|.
TGTGCCAGCAACCCGGGACATATGAACACTGAAGCTTTCTTT
CASNPGHMNTEAFF
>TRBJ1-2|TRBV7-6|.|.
TGTGCCAGCAGCCGCACGGAGGTAGCCGACGCCTATGGCTACACCTTC
CASSRTEVADAYGYTF
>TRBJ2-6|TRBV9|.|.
TGTGCCAGCAGCGTAAACACAGGGTCTTCTTCTGGGGCCAACGTCCTGACTTTC
CASSVNTGSSSGANVLTF
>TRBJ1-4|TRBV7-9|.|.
TGTGCCAGCAGCTTAGACATCCGGGGAAGAAGGAATGAAAAACTGTTTTTT
CASSLDIRGRRNEKLFF
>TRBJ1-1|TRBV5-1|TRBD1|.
TGCGCCAGCAGCTTGGAGCAGGGGGGCACTGAAGCTTTCTTT
CASSLEQGGTEAFF
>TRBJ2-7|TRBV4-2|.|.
TGTGCCAGCAGCCAAAAAGGAGCCTACGAGCAGTACTTC
CASSQKGAYEQYF
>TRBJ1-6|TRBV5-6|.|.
TGTGCCAGCAGCTTGGGAGGGAGTTCCTATAATTCACCCCTCCACTTT
CASSLGGSSYNSPLHF
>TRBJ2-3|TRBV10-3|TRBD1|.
TGTGCCCTCGGACAGGGTACAGATACGCAGTATTTT
CALGQGTDTQYF
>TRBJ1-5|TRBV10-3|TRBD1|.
TGTGCCACGACAGGGAGCCTCGACTGGCCCCAGCATTTT
CATTGSLDWPQHF
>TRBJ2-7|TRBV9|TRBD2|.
TGTGCCAGCAGCCCTCAAGCGGGGGGCCCCTCCTACGAGCAGTACTTC
CASSPQAGGPSYEQYF
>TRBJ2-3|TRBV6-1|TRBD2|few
TGTGCCAGCAGTGCACTAGCGGCCCACACAGATACGCAGTATTTT
CASSALAAHTDTQYF
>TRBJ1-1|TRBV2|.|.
TGTGCCAGCAGTGACGGCAGGGGACGGGGAACTGAAGCTTTCTTT
CASSDGRGRGTEAFF
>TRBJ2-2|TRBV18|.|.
TGTGCCAGCACATGGACAGCGGCAAACACCGGGGAGCTGTTTTTT
CASTWTAANTGELFF
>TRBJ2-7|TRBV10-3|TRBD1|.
TGTGCCATTGGCTTAGACAGGGGCGACGAGCAGTACTTC
CAIGLDRGDEQYF
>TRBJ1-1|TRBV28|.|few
TGTGCCAGCACCTCGCCAGGGAGGTACACTGAAGCTTTCTTT
CASTSPGRYTEAFF
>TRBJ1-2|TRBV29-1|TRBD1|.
TGCAGCGTTGAGTCTGGGGACAGGGGAAGAAATGGCTACACCTTC
CSVESGDRGRNGYTF